This entry is about one T cell receptor (beta chain). What it binds is not known. The sample is drawn from a study of cytomegalovirus exposure and HLA in healthy donors. Study-wide results and limits: A later analysis found most CMV-associated TCR beta chains apparently HLA-restricted.

60 Vbeta and 13 Jbeta primers were used in PCR. Only in-frame clones appear in the TCRdb table, and some are missing; sequencing was by immunoSEQ multiplex PCR. The sample holds approximately 220,000 clones; 82% are singletons and the top ten take around 6%. Looked up from germline, CDR1 is SNHLY and CDR2 is FYNNEI. Trimming removed 6 bases from V and 5 bases from J, with 14 bases in between. CDR3 length equals 14 residues. Sequencing input: PBMCs. The chain couples TRBV2 to TRBJ2-1, with a tentative D call TRBD1 (6 bases). This TCR came from a man between 40 and 49 years old in good health and CMV-seropositive. This CDR3 is CASRTSRDNNEQFF. CDR3 bases: TGTGCCAGCAGGACCAGCAGGGACAACAATGAGCAGTTCTTC.